This TCR beta chain was documented in a study of spatial heterogeneity in lung cancer (dated by TCRdb to about 2019). Context from the whole study: Beta-chain transcripts were consistently detected in greater numbers than alpha-chain transcripts, which likely reflected higher beta-chain transcript abundance. In non-small cell lung cancer, the study quantitatively compared TCR alpha and beta repertoires across several tumor regions, matched nontumor lung, and blood. Nonsynonymous mutation counts, determined by whole-exome sequencing of tumor tissue, were related to TCR repertoire features. In the raw uncorrected reads, each unique combination of TCR and UMI appeared more than ten times on average. At surgery, hundreds of tumor regions, around 65 matched nontumor lung samples and 50 to 60 PBMC samples were TCR-sequenced for both alpha and beta chains. Beyond this particular receptor, the publication reports: Additional single-cell paired TCR alpha and beta sequencing was considered necessary to confirm, at a functional level, the hypothesis that regional TCRs recognize regional mutations.

Libraries were built with 5' RACE. The reads were generated on a NextSeq 500. The TCR library protocol attached a unique molecular identifier to each TCR cDNA molecule to allow correction of PCR and sequencing errors. On the study's bioinformatics: TCR identification, UMI-based error correction and CDR3 extraction were performed with Decombinator tools. Expanded TCRs were defined as those above a frequency of 2 per 1,000, corresponding to the top 1% of the tumor frequency distribution. Each repertoire was subsampled 100 times to 5,000 TCRs, after which Renyi diversity was computed with the R vegan package. CDR3 similarity networks were constructed using string-kernel similarity of amino acid triplets, with links drawn between CDR3s whose pairwise similarity was above 0.82. TCRdb reprocessing: public reads trimmed at Q25 with fastp, clones called with MiXCR, in-frame beta chains kept. Rows are unified per CDR3 protein, each entry keeping the most common DNA and genes. The V and J calls, along with clone size, are taken from TCRdb and not from the paper's own processing. This sample gives 5,000 to 6,500 distinct CDR3 sequences in total; approximately 3% of them show up just once. The ten top clones hold approximately 24% of the sample.

The V end gives up 9 bases and the J end 5 bases, leaving 15 bases in the junction not matched to a gene. The cysteine opens and the phenylalanine closes a CDR3 of 15 amino acids. Only the CDR3 DNA is retained, 45 bases long and in frame from the first base. Sequences LNHDA (CDR1) and SQIVND (CDR2) are obtained from the germline V gene (reference sequence). This clonotype was picked up many times. The antigen it binds to is not known. No quality values exist for individual bases; no much larger clone is one base distant. The sample's time point label, in plain terms: sample taken at primary tumor resection. The donors were 72 patients from the lung TRACERx cohort who had early-stage, untreated non-small cell lung cancer. For TCR sequencing, whole RNA was extracted from tumor and nontumor lung tissue, or from cryopreserved PBMC samples, and no cell sorting was done. Only patients for whom sufficient RNA was available from at least two tumor regions were selected for TCR sequencing. Before being selected, tumor and adjacent nontumor lung specimens were reviewed by a lung pathologist.

This TCR derives from a male donor with early-stage non-small cell lung cancer. The sample here was normal lung tissue next to the tumor, taken at surgery. The V and J segments used are TRBV19 and TRBJ2-7, and 8 junction bases match TRBD1. The nucleotide sequence reads as follows: TGTGCCAGCCGATACCAGGACAGGGCGCGCGACGAGCAGTACTTC. This is translated as CASRYQDRARDEQYF.